This T cell receptor (beta chain) derives from a study of blood T cell repertoires in COVID-19. Study overall: The United States, Italy and Spain provided the acute and convalescent COVID-19 samples. From T cells, B-cell-depleted T cells, or PBMCs came the material, which was cDNA or gDNA.

In the original processing: Estimation of nucleated cell counts was performed using reference gene primer amplification. Clones were read by immunoSEQ multiplex PCR, and TCRdb kept only the in-frame ones, dropping some. The V and J calls and clone size are taken from that table; D and trimming were inferred from the DNA. Of about 200,000 clones listed, approximately 90% are singletons. Material: peripheral blood. The receptor was derived from a man aged 35-49 years with active or convalescent COVID-19.

CDR3 sequence (DNA): TGTGCCAGCAGCTTGGTTGGGACAGGGGACTATGGCTACACCTTC. It translates to CASSLVGTGDYGYTF. J is TRBJ1-2 and V is TRBV5-5, with 10 bases fitting TRBD1. Germline CDR1 is SGHKS and CDR2 is YYEKEE (reference sequence). The CDR3 contains 15 residues. J lost 3 bases, V lost 0 bases, and 2 bases had no gene match.